These 32 T cell receptor beta chains were sequenced from one sample in a study of early T cells in non-severe SARS-CoV-2 infection. TCRdb reprocessed the 5' RACE reads with MiXCR, giving one entry per CDR3 protein. The table has roughly 120,000 distinct CDR3 sequences, under 15% seen once. Specimen: whole blood. The receptor source for this set is an adult who was a healthcare worker with PCR-confirmed SARS-CoV-2 infection or an uninfected control (not recorded which).

This chain uses TRBV7-9 with TRBJ2-2; D not certain. The CDR3 sequence is 17 residues long. Germline V lookup: CDR1 SEHNR, CDR2 FQNEAQ (reference sequence). V lost 5 bases and J 6 bases, leaving 22 bases between the germline ends. The CDR3 spells CASSPPSGSREPGELFF. The CDR3 nucleotides read TGTGCCAGCAGCCCGCCTTCTGGGTCAAGAGAACCCGGGGAGCTGTTTTTT.

This clonotype appeared many times. V and J are TRBV29-1 and TRBJ2-3, with D possibly TRBD1 on 6 matching bases. Trimming left V 3 bases short and J 3 bases short, with 10 bases between. Germline V gene sequence: CDR1 SQVTM, CDR2 ANQGSEA. The CDR3 sequence is 13 residues long. This CDR3 is CSVDAGVTDTQYF. The CDR3, as DNA: TGCAGCGTTGACGCAGGGGTGACAGATACGCAGTATTTT.

This clonotype appeared many times. The chain recombines TRBV12-3 or TRBV12-4 with TRBJ2-5, with a tentative D call TRBD2 (7 bases). Trimming removed 7 bases from V and 7 bases from J, with 25 bases in between. The CDR3 is made up of 16 amino acids. The CDR3 sequence: CASTPWGGGEDGTQYF. In DNA form, the CDR3 reads TGTGCCAGCACTCCGTGGGGGGGCGGGGAAGATGGGACCCAGTACTTC.

This sequence joins TRBV3-1 and TRBJ2-3, with D perhaps TRBD2 (5 bases). Germline CDR1 LGHDT, CDR2 YNNKEL (reference sequence). Trimming took 4 bases from V and 5 from J, leaving 10 bases between them. There are 13 residues in the CDR3. The CDR3, as DNA: TGTGCCAGCAGCCTTCGACGGGAAGATACGCAGTATTTT. Amino acids: CASSLRREDTQYF.

The CDR3 nucleotides read TGTGCCAGCAGTTTCCGGCGGCAGGGAAACACCATATATTTT. Protein product: CASSFRRQGNTIYF. The chain links TRBV12-3 or TRBV12-4 to TRBJ1-3; D call uncertain. This CDR3 is 14 amino acids long. V dropped 3 bases and J dropped 4 bases, with 10 bases sitting between them.

This clonotype has only a few counts. The V gene is TRBV6-1, the J gene TRBJ1-5; possible D gene TRBD1, 5 bases. V was shortened by 7 bases and J by 0 bases, with 22 bases between the two germline ends. CDR1 and CDR2 (germline): MNHNS, SASEGT. The CDR3 contains 18 residues. The CDR3 sequence: CASKETAINPYSNQPQHF. The CDR3 DNA reads as TGTGCCAGCAAAGAGACAGCAATCAACCCTTATAGCAATCAGCCCCAGCATTTT.

This clonotype was recorded at least ten times. This sequence joins TRBV5-3 and TRBJ2-1; 7 nucleotides align to TRBD2. TRBV5-3 is identified as an open reading frame with a role that is uncertain. CDR3 length: 11 residues. V dropped 4 bases and J dropped 12; count of bases not matched to a gene: 4. In nucleotides, the CDR3 is TGTGCCAGAAGCAAGCGGGATCCGCAGTTCTTC. It is translated as CARSKRDPQFF.

The V gene is TRBV12-3 or TRBV12-4, the J gene TRBJ1-2; 11 bases align to TRBD1. CDR3 length: 14 residues. The J segment lost 8 bases and the V segment lost 5 bases, leaving 7 bases of the junction unmatched. The CDR3 region is CASSGTGGSLGYTF. The CDR3 bases are TGTGCCAGCAGTGGGACAGGGGGATCATTAGGCTACACCTTC.

This clonotype appeared a single time. V and J are TRBV5-5 and TRBJ1-1; D remains unclear. V gave up 1 base and J gave up 7 bases, with 14 bases separating them. This CDR3 is built from 14 residues. Germline CDR1 reads SGHKS; CDR2 reads YYEKEE (reference sequence). In nucleotides, the CDR3 is TGTGCCAGCAGCTTGTCGCAAGGGAGTAGTGAAGCTTTCTTT. It codes for CASSLSQGSSEAFF.

The chain combines TRBV12-3 or TRBV12-4 with TRBJ1-3; no reliable D call. V shed 5 bases and J shed 3 bases, with 17 bases lying between them. The CDR3 covers 16 residues. CDR3 bases: TGTGCCAGCAGTCTGTATGACGGCGAAGATGGAAACACCATATATTTT. It yields the protein CASSLYDGEDGNTIYF.

This clonotype has just a few counts. The chain carries TRBV30 and TRBJ2-7; D is possibly TRBD1 (5 bases). This CDR3 is 15 amino acids long. The V end was cut by 2 bases, the J end by 0 bases, with 14 bases between. Per germline, CDR1 GTSNPN and CDR2 SVGIG (reference sequence). The CDR3 DNA sequence: TGTGCCTGGAGTTACGCTCAGGGATCCTCCTACGAGCAGTACTTC. As protein: CAWSYAQGSSYEQYF.

This clonotype was detected only a few times. V gene TRBV5-1 combines with J gene TRBJ1-1, with D perhaps matching TRBD1 (6 bases). The CDR3 covers 13 residues. Trimming shortened V by 4 bases and J by 2 bases, and 9 bases separated the two germline ends. Germline CDR1 and CDR2: SGHRS and YFSETQ. The CDR3 loop reads CASSPDSNTEAFF. Written as DNA, the CDR3 is TGCGCCAGCAGCCCGGACAGCAACACTGAAGCTTTCTTT.

Note on this clonotype: At one boundary the junction diverges from the germline segment, which might be a read error. This chain connects TRBV5-1 to TRBJ2-7, with 8 bases that match TRBD1. Looked up from germline, CDR1 is SGHRS and CDR2 is YFSETQ. This CDR3 is built from 14 residues. CDR3 DNA sequence: TGCGTCAGCAGCTTTCAGGGGGCATCCTACGAGCAGTACTTC. Protein: CVSSFQGASYEQYF.

This clonotype was counted between two and nine times. The chain has TRBV30 and TRBJ1-2; unclear D gene. V was shortened by 5 bases and J by 3 bases, with 13 bases between the two germline ends. The CDR3 has 13 amino acids. CDR1 is GTSNPN, CDR2 SVGIG, per germline (reference sequence). In DNA, the CDR3 is TGTGCCTGGGACAAGGCTCTTGACTATGGCTACACCTTC. Translation gives CAWDKALDYGYTF. The full variable domain, its missing parts supplied by reference TRBV30 and TRBJ1-2, is SQTIHQWPATLVQPVGSPLSLECTVEGTSNPNLYWYRQAAGRGLQLLFYSVGIGQISSEVPQNLSASRPQDRQFILSSKKLLLSDSGFYLCAWDKALDYGYTFGSGTRLTVV.

The chain combines TRBV12-3 or TRBV12-4 with TRBJ1-5, with a tentative D call TRBD1 (5 bases). V lost 3 bases, J lost 0 bases, and 9 bases lay in between. This CDR3 is 15 amino acids long. The CDR3 protein is CASSFGGSSNQPQHF. The DNA of the CDR3 is TGTGCCAGCAGTTTTGGGGGTTCTAGCAATCAGCCCCAGCATTTT.

Note on this clonotype: A junction end diverges from the germline sequence, so it may reflect a read error. This chain links TRBV7-6 with TRBJ2-3; maybe TRBD2 (7 bases). In germline, CDR1 is SGHVS, CDR2 FNYEAQ. The length of the CDR3 is 15 residues. The CDR3 nucleotides are TGTGCCTGCAGCTCCCCCCGGGGGGCCACAGATACGCAGTATTTT. This sequence encodes CACSSPRGATDTQYF.

The chain has TRBV7-9 and TRBJ1-2, with 8 bases fitting TRBD1. The V gene's germline CDR1 is SEHNR and CDR2 FQNEAQ (reference sequence). Trimming cost V 0 bases and J 6 bases; bases outside gene matches: 6. The CDR3 totals 15 residues. As DNA, the CDR3 is TGTGCCAGCAGCTTAGCCCTTGACAGGGGTGATGGCTACACCTTC. Translated, it gives CASSLALDRGDGYTF.

This clonotype was seen repeatedly, ten times or more. The chain combines TRBV7-6 with TRBJ2-3; D not resolved. V gave up 4 bases and J gave up 2 bases, with 7 bases separating them. This CDR3 is built from 13 residues. Germline V lookup: CDR1 SGHVS, CDR2 FNYEAQ. CDR3 in DNA: TGTGCCAGCAGCTCCCGGGCCACAGATACGCAGTATTTT. It codes for CASSSRATDTQYF. Full variable domain (missing parts from reference TRBV7-6 and TRBJ2-3): GAGVSQSPRYKVTKRGQDVALRCDPISGHVSLYWYRQALGQGPEFLTYFNYEAQQDKSGLPNDRFSAERPEGSISTLTIQRTEQRDSAMYRCASSSRATDTQYFGPGTRLTVL.

This clonotype was seen a few times. The chain employs TRBV5-6 and TRBJ2-1; a possible D gene is TRBD1 (6 bases). Trimming took off 2 bases at V and 2 bases at J, with 14 bases between the two ends. This CDR3 contains 16 residues. CDR1 SGHDT and CDR2 YYEEEE come from the germline V gene. The CDR3 bases are TGTGCCAGCAGCTTCTACGGGACACCTACCTACAATGAGCAGTTCTTC. Protein: CASSFYGTPTYNEQFF. Full variable domain (missing parts from reference TRBV5-6 and TRBJ2-1): DAGVTQSPTHLIKTRGQQVTLRCSPKSGHDTVSWYQQALGQGPQFIFQYYEEEERQRGNFPDRFSGHQFPNYSSELNVNALLLGDSALYLCASSFYGTPTYNEQFFGPGTRLTVL.

V and J are TRBV5-1 and TRBJ1-2; D not resolved. This CDR3 is 14 amino acids long. Trimming took off 0 bases at V and 3 bases at J, with 9 bases between the two ends. Germline V lookup: CDR1 SGHRS, CDR2 YFSETQ. CDR3 in DNA: TGCGCCAGCAGCTTGGATCGGCCTCACTATGGCTACACCTTC. Translating gives CASSLDRPHYGYTF.

This clonotype was seen ten or more times. The J gene is TRBJ2-3, the V gene TRBV5-8, with D hard to call. V was cut by 2 bases and J by 2 bases, with 6 bases left in between. Looked up from germline, CDR1 is SGHTS and CDR2 is YDEGEE. The CDR3 covers 13 residues. The CDR3 DNA reads TGTGCCAGCAGCTTACGTTACACAGATACGCAGTATTTT. It is translated as CASSLRYTDTQYF.

In this sample, this clonotype turned up many times. This chain uses TRBV12-3 or TRBV12-4 with TRBJ2-5; unclear D gene. The CDR3 length is 10 residues. Trimming shortened V by 8 bases and J by 5 bases, and 6 bases separated the two germline ends. As DNA, the CDR3 is TGTGCCAGCGCCGTCGAGACCCAGTACTTC. Its translation is CASAVETQYF.

V and J are TRBV11-1 and TRBJ2-4; D gene ambiguous. Trimming removed 3 bases at V and 8 bases at J, with 11 bases between. Looked up from germline, CDR1 is SGHAT and CDR2 is FQDESV (reference sequence). The length of the CDR3 is 13 residues. CDR3 residues: CASSFSGEDIQYF. The DNA of the CDR3 is TGTGCCAGCAGCTTTTCGGGTGAAGACATTCAGTACTTC.

This clonotype was observed a handful of times. This chain connects TRBV5-4 to TRBJ2-1; 7 nucleotides align to TRBD2. The germline V gene encodes CDR1 SGHNT and CDR2 YYREEE (reference sequence). V lost 4 bases and J lost 6; bases outside the gene matches: 10. This CDR3 contains 15 residues. CDR3 DNA: TGTGCCAGCAGCCCAGGGACTACTTTATCCAATGAGCAGTTCTTC. It translates to CASSPGTTLSNEQFF.

This clonotype appeared a few times. The chain has TRBV6-6 and TRBJ1-3, with D unresolved. The CDR3 length is 15 residues. The germline gives CDR1 MNHNY, CDR2 SVGAGI (reference sequence). Trimming pared 5 bases from V and 1 base from J, leaving 12 bases between. CDR3 bases: TGTGCCAGCAGTGAGAGTAGAGTGTCTGGAAACACCATATATTTT. Translating gives CASSESRVSGNTIYF.

The V gene is TRBV5-4, the J gene TRBJ2-3; D is perhaps TRBD2 (5 bases). The V end lost 4 bases, the J end lost 6 bases, and 12 bases lay between the germline ends. There are 13 residues in the CDR3. CDR1 and CDR2 (germline): SGHNT, YYREEE (reference sequence). CDR3 residues: CASSLTSGDTQYF. In nucleotides, the CDR3 is TGTGCCAGCAGCCTTACTAGTGGTGATACGCAGTATTTT.

This clonotype was detected only a few times. The limits of the CDR3 on the DNA are not certain, so only TCRdb's listed CDR3 is given. V and J are TRBV7-3 and TRBJ2-2; the table's D gene call, TRBD1, was not cross checked with the DNA. The CDR3 has 13 residues if both end residues are counted. Germline assignment: CDR1 SGHTA and CDR2 FQGTGA. CDR3 region: CASSPYTGELFFF.

This clonotype has just a few counts. This chain connects TRBV6-1 to TRBJ2-5; TRBD2 aligns across 9 bases. CDR1 and CDR2 (germline): MNHNS, SASEGT. CDR3 length equals 14 residues. Unmatched junction bases numbered 6, after V lost 8 bases and J lost 2 bases. The CDR3 is CASLAGLIQETQYF. CDR3 nucleotides: TGTGCCAGCCTAGCGGGGCTTATACAAGAGACCCAGTACTTC.

This chain connects TRBV7-2 to TRBJ1-6; tentatively, D is TRBD1 (6 bases). This CDR3 is built from 17 residues. Trimming left V 1 base short and J 1 base short, with 11 bases between. CDR1 and CDR2 (germline): SGHTA, FQGNSA. This CDR3 reads CASSLGSRGSYNSPLHF. In DNA form, the CDR3 reads TGTGCCAGCAGCTTAGGGTCCAGGGGATCCTATAATTCACCCCTCCACTTT.

The chain combines TRBV7-9 with TRBJ2-7, with 8 bases fitting TRBD1. CDR1 is SEHNR, CDR2 FQNEAQ, per germline (reference sequence). The CDR3 loop spans 15 amino acids. V lost 5 bases and J lost 3; bases outside the gene matches: 9. The CDR3 protein is CASSARGTGDYEQYF. The CDR3 DNA is TGTGCCAGCAGCGCCCGTGGGACAGGAGACTACGAGCAGTACTTC.

The sample holds a few counts of this clonotype. This chain connects TRBV10-2 to TRBJ2-1; 13 bases fit TRBD2. V was clipped by 1 base and J by 7 bases; unmatched bases: 4. Germline V gene sequence: CDR1 WSHSY, CDR2 SAAADI. The CDR3 runs 16 residues. The CDR3 coding sequence is TGCGCCAGCAGTGAGTGGGGACTAGCGGGAAAAAATGAGCAGTTCTTC. Amino acid sequence: CASSEWGLAGKNEQFF.

The J gene is TRBJ2-5, the V gene TRBV3-1; D uncertain. Trimming cost V 4 bases and J 5 bases, with 8 bases left between them. Germline-derived CDR1 and CDR2 are LGHDT and YNNKEL (reference sequence). The CDR3 consists of 12 residues. DNA for the CDR3: TGTGCCAGCAGCCTCGGAATGGAGACCCAGTACTTC. It encodes CASSLGMETQYF.